Listed here is a single T cell receptor (beta chain). Its matching antigen is unknown. Repertoires were generated with immunoSEQ multiplex PCR, while TCRdb's copy carries only in-frame clones and drops some. The sample holds 30,000 or so clones, approximately 83% seen once. Time point noted: week 47, end of study. In every dose of vaccine, 300 ug of mutant IDH1 20-mer peptide was given alongside topical imiquimod. Patients underwent eight vaccinations, which took place in weeks 1, 3, 5, 7, 11, 15, 19 and 23. The sample is drawn from a study of a mutant IDH1 vaccine in newly diagnosed glioma. Whole-study context: Vaccine dosing followed radiotherapy by 4-6 weeks, or accompanied temozolomide cycles. Week 35 brought visit V12, which was followed by visit V13 at week 47.

Findings of the study overall: Apparently, pseudoprogression bore no relation to changes among the top peripheral T cell clonotypes.

The sample was PBMCs, taken from a glioma patient whose treatment included an IDH1 peptide vaccine. The sequence derives from a man aged 25-40 years with glioma.

The CDR3 protein is CASSEDGNYGYTF. The CDR3 nucleotides are TGTGCCAGCAGTGAAGACGGTAACTATGGCTACACCTTC. V is TRBV2 and J is TRBJ1-2, with unresolved D. The germline V gene has CDR1 SNHLY and CDR2 FYNNEI. Trimming removed 1 base from V and 1 base from J, with 4 bases in between. The CDR3 spans 13 residues.